One and the same sample provided the 4 T cell receptor beta chains below, sequenced in a study of shared clonotypes between healthy human individuals. Here immunoSEQ multiplex PCR was the method, and the copy in TCRdb shows in-frame clones only, minus some. The data contain about 560,000 clones, roughly 72% of them seen just once; the ten biggest clones take up more than 10%. The sample was PBMCs. The receptors shown here come from a woman aged 35 to 49 in good health. Some clones in this sample may be carry-over from other donors' samples.

This clone was recorded many times. Other DNA variants within this sample encode the same CDR3. CDR3 DNA sequence: TGTGCCAGCAGCTTGTCTTCCGGGGAGCTGTTTTTT. Its translation: CASSLSSGELFF. The rearrangement uses TRBV7-3 and TRBJ2-2; no reliable D call. With 3 bases removed from V and 6 bases from J, the gap between germline ends came to 5 bases. CDR1 and CDR2 from the germline V gene are SGHTA and FQGTGA. The CDR3 length is 12 residues. Together with reference TRBV7-3 and TRBJ2-2, the CDR3 gives the full variable domain: GAGVSQTPSNKVTEKGKYVELRCDPISGHTALYWYRQSLGQGPEFLIYFQGTGAADDSGLPNDRFFAVRPEGSVSTLKIQRTERGDSAVYLCASSLSSGELFFGEGSRLTVL.

The V gene is TRBV11-3, the J gene TRBJ2-1, with 7 bases aligning to TRBD2. Germline lookup yields CDR1 SGHNT and CDR2 YENEEA. The CDR3 spans 13 residues. The V gene end was trimmed by 5 bases and the J gene end by 5 bases; junction bases not matched to a gene: 3. The chain's CDR3 is CASSPSGNNEQFF. The CDR3 nucleotides are TGTGCCAGCAGCCCTAGCGGCAACAATGAGCAGTTCTTC.

The V and J genes are TRBV25-1 and TRBJ1-4, with D unresolved. Trimming removed 3 bases at V and 2 bases at J, with 7 bases between. CDR3 length: 14 amino acids. Per germline, CDR1 MGHDK and CDR2 SYGVNS. The DNA for the CDR3 is TGTGCCAGCAGTGATACTAAGACTAATGAAAAACTGTTTTTT. Amino acid sequence: CASSDTKTNEKLFF.

This clone was counted a single time. This chain connects TRBV12-5 to TRBJ1-1, with D possibly being TRBD1 (6 bases). The CDR3 contains 15 residues. With 6 bases removed from V and 3 bases from J, the gap between germline ends came to 17 bases. Germline CDR1 LGHNT, CDR2 FRNRAP. The CDR3 sequence: CASGWGQGSDTEAFF. In DNA form, the CDR3 reads TGTGCTAGTGGCTGGGGGCAGGGATCGGACACTGAAGCTTTCTTT.